These T cell receptor beta chains were read from a single sample in a study of memory CD4+ T cells and cytomegalovirus serostatus. Libraries were prepared by immunoSEQ multiplex PCR; TCRdb keeps only in-frame clonotypes and omits some of them. The repertoire consists of some 44,000 clones, with approximately 82% occurring once and the leading ten covering approximately 1.9%. Sequenced input: memory CD4+ T cells from blood. Source of these receptors: an adult in good health and CMV-seronegative. The conserved cysteine and the conserved F or W are not part of the CDR3 here.

j_call	v_call	cdr3_aa
TRBJ1-6	TRBV6-5	ASSYGVPGYNSPLH
TRBJ2-1	TRBV25-1	ASSEFRLAGGNEQF
TRBJ2-5	TRBV19	ATHSGTYQETQY
TRBJ2-5	TRBV7-9	ASSLVGRQETQY
TRBJ1-3	TRBV28	ASSPAGVYSNTIY
TRBJ2-2	TRBV4-2	ASRGQGKSGELF
TRBJ2-7	TRBV7-2	ASSFGGTYEQY
TRBJ2-5	TRBV19	ASSMHQTQY
TRBJ2-7	TRBV4-2	ASSRDRNSYEQY
TRBJ2-2	TRBV6-5	ASSFEGLAGGELF
TRBJ2-2	TRBV18	ASSPTGALTGELF
TRBJ2-7	TRBV5-1	ASSLQGSGYEQY
TRBJ1-3	TRBV5-1	ASSLDVRGTGNTIY
TRBJ1-2	TRBV9	ASSALRQGIYGYT
TRBJ2-1	TRBV19	ASQSNRGRVNEQF
TRBJ2-1	TRBV18	ASSPIRGSSSYNEQF
TRBJ1-5	TRBV28	ASSHLWGVENSNQPQH
TRBJ2-1	TRBV5-4	ASSFGTGMSEQF
TRBJ1-2	TRBV9	ASSEHLANYGYT
TRBJ2-3	TRBV19	ASSPDPGTGSTDTQY
TRBJ2-6	TRBV7-3	ASSPGMGGANVLT
TRBJ1-1	TRBV28	ASSWGRLEAF
TRBJ2-7	TRBV5-1	ASSASGGYYEQY
TRBJ2-7	TRBV18	ASSLQGAGYEQY
TRBJ2-7	TRBV30	AWSVRLAGPSYEQY
TRBJ2-3	TRBV25-1	ASSESGPYTDTQY
TRBJ1-5	TRBV15	ATSRGVGGIIAQH
TRBJ1-1	TRBV6-1	ASRSTGYTEAF
TRBJ1-4	TRBV5-1	ASRRDGEKLF
TRBJ1-2	TRBV20-1	SAGNLYGYT
TRBJ1-2	TRBV28	ASSSTGLGNYGYT
TRBJ2-3	TRBV6-5	ASTRGPGSVTQY
TRBJ1-3	TRBV7-2	ASSLGAGPGNTIY
TRBJ1-1	TRBV15	ATSRGQGRAF
TRBJ1-3	TRBV19	AAEDRRSSGNTIY
TRBJ2-7	TRBV4-1	ASSQVGLAGEYEQY
TRBJ1-1	TRBV6-1	ASRAAGTEAF
TRBJ2-5	TRBV27	ASSPRGGLAGYRGETQY
TRBJ2-5	TRBV6-5	ASSRQGGETQY
TRBJ1-6	TRBV6-1	ASSEALGLDYSPLH
TRBJ2-3	TRBV5-4	ASSPKKGQGQDTQY
TRBJ1-2	TRBV5-1	ASSLALASYGYT
TRBJ1-2	TRBV5-4	ASSLGGLGYT
TRBJ1-2	TRBV5-1	ASSVDLIYGYT
TRBJ2-4	TRBV6-1	ASSVMLAKNIQY
-	TRBV5-1	AGGRFSGNTIY
TRBJ1-3	TRBV7-8	ASSFSGISHSGNTIY
TRBJ1-1	TRBV11-3	ASSSPTRTTEAF
TRBJ1-2	TRBV4-2	ASSQDHRSDSFNGYT
TRBJ1-1	TRBV6-1	ASSVTGLEAF
TRBJ2-5	TRBV18	ASSLTLGQETQY
TRBJ1-1	TRBV9	ASSVDGGINTEAF
TRBJ1-5	TRBV6-1	ASPRRGWGDQPQH
TRBJ1-3	TRBV9	ASSVGVGQGAGNTIY
TRBJ2-3	TRBV28	ASSGGGGSTDTQY